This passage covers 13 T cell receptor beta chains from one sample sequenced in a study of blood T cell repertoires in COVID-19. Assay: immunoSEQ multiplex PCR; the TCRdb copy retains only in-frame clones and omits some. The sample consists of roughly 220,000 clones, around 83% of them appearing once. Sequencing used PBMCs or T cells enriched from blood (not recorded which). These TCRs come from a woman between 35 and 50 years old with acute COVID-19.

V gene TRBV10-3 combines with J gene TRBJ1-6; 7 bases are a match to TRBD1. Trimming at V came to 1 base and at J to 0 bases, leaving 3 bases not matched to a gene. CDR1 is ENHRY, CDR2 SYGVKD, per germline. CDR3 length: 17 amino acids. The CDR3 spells CAISELGQSSYNSPLHF. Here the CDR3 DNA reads TGTGCCATCAGTGAGTTGGGACAGAGCTCCTATAATTCACCCCTCCACTTT.

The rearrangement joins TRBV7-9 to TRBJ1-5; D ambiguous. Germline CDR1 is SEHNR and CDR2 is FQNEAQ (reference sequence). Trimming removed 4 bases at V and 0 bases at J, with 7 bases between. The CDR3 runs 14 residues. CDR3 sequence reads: CASSSGISNQPQHF. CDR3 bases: TGTGCCAGCAGCTCGGGAATTAGCAATCAGCCCCAGCATTTT. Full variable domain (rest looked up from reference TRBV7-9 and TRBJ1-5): DTGVSQNPRHKITKRGQNVTFRCDPISEHNRLYWYRQTLGQGPEFLTYFQNEAQLEKSRLLSDRFSAERPKGSFSTLEIQRTEQGDSAMYLCASSSGISNQPQHFGDGTRLSIL.

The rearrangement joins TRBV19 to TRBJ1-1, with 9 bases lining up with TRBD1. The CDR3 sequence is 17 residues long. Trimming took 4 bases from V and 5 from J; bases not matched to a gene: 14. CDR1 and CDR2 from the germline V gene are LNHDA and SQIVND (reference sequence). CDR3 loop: CASSRTGGLRGDTEAFF. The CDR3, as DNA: TGTGCCAGTAGTAGAACAGGGGGCTTAAGGGGGGATACTGAAGCTTTCTTT.

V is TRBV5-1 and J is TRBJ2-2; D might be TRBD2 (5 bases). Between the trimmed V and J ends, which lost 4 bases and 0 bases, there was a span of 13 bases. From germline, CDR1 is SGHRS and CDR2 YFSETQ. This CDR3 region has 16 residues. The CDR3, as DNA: TGCGCCAGCAGCCCTACTGAGGGCACGAACACCGGGGAGCTGTTTTTT. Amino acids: CASSPTEGTNTGELFF.

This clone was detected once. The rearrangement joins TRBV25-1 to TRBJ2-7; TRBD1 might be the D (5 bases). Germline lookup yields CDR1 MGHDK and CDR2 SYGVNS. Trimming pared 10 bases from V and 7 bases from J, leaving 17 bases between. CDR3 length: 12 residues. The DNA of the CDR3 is TGTGCCACCAGGGATTCGACAAGGGAGCAGTACTTC. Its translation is CATRDSTREQYF.

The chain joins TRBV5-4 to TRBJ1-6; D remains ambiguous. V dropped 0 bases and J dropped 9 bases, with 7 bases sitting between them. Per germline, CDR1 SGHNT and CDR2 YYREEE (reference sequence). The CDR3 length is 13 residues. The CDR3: CASSLAGVSPLHF. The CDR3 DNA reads TGTGCCAGCAGCTTGGCCGGTGTTTCACCCCTCCACTTT.

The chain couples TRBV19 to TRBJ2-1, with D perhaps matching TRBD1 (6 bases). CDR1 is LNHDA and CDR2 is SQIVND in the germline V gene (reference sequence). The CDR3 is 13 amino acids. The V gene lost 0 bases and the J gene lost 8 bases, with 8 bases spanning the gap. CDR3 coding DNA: TGTGCCAGTAGTATAGACAGGGGAGATGAGCAGTTCTTC. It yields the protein CASSIDRGDEQFF. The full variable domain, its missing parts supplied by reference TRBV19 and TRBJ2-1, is DGGITQSPKYLFRKEGQNVTLSCEQNLNHDAMYWYRQDPGQGLRLIYYSQIVNDFQKGDIAEGYSVSREKKESFPLTVTSAQKNPTAFYLCASSIDRGDEQFFGPGTRLTVL.

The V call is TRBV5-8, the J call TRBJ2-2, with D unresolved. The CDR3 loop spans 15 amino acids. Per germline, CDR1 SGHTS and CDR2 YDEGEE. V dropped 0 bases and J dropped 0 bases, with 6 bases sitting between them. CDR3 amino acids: CASSLGLTNTGELFF. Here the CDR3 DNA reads TGTGCCAGCAGCTTGGGACTGACGAACACCGGGGAGCTGTTTTTT.

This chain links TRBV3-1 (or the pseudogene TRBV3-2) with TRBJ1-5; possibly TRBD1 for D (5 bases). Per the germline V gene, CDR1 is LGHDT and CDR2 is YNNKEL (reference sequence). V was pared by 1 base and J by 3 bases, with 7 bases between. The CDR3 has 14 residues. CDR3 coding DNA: TGTGCCAGCAGCCAAGGACAGCCCAATCAGCCCCAGCATTTT. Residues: CASSQGQPNQPQHF.

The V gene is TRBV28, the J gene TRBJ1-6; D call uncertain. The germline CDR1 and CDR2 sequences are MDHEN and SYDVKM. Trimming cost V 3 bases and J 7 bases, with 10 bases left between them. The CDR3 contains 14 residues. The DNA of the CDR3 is TGTGCCAGCAGTTTCCCAGAACTAAATTCACCCCTCCACTTT. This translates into CASSFPELNSPLHF.

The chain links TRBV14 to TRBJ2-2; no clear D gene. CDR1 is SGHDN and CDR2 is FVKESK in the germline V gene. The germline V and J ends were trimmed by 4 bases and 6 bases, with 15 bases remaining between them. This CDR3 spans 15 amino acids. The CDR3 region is CASSPQLLVPGELFF. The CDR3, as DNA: TGTGCCAGCAGCCCACAACTTCTAGTGCCCGGGGAGCTGTTTTTT.

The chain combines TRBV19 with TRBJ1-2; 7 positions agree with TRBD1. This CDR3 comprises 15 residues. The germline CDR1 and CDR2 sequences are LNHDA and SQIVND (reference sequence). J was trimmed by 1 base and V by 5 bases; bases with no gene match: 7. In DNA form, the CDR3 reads TGTGCCAGTAGTCTACCGGGACAGCATAACTATGGCTACACCTTC. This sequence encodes CASSLPGQHNYGYTF.

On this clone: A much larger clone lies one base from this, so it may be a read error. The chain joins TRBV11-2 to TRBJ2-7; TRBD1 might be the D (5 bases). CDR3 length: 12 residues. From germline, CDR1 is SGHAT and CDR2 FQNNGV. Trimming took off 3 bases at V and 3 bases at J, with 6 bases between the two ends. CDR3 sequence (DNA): TGTGCCAGCAGCTTCGACAGCTACGAGCAGTACTTC. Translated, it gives CASSFDSYEQYF.